The 21 T cell receptor beta chains in this list originate from one sample, sequenced in a study of blood T cell repertoires in COVID-19. Clones were sequenced by immunoSEQ multiplex PCR, and TCRdb holds only the in-frame ones, with some missing. The sample shows 280,000 or so clones, over 75% of them seen only once. The sequenced sample was peripheral blood. The receptors were sampled from a human donor in a cohort sampled during active COVID-19.

CDR3 protein: CASSRTYRERNEQFF. The CDR3 bases are TGTGCCAGCAGCCGGACCTACAGGGAACGAAATGAGCAGTTCTTC. The gene calls are TRBV6-5 and TRBJ2-1; D perhaps matches TRBD1 (6 bases). CDR1 and CDR2 (germline): MNHEY, SVGAGI. Deletions cut 6 bases from V and 7 bases from J, with 19 bases between. This CDR3 spans 15 amino acids.

This clone was seen more than once but under ten times. The chain recombines TRBV4-1 with TRBJ2-1, with 8 bases aligning to TRBD1. CDR3 size: 16 residues. Looked up from germline, CDR1 is MGHRA and CDR2 is YSYEKL. With V trimmed by 7 bases and J by 1 base, 9 bases remained unmatched. CDR3 bases: TGCGCCAGCACGTCACGACAGGGGACATCCTACAATGAGCAGTTCTTC. This codes for CASTSRQGTSYNEQFF.

The chain combines TRBV4-3 with TRBJ2-5, with 7 bases lining up with TRBD2. The germline gives CDR1 LGHNA, CDR2 YSLEER. V shed 2 bases, J shed 5 bases, and the junction held 11 bases outside the gene matches. The CDR3 runs to 16 residues. DNA of the CDR3: TGCGCCAGCAGCCAAAGACGGGGGGTCGTCGGGGAGACCCAGTACTTC. As protein: CASSQRRGVVGETQYF.

J is TRBJ2-7 and V is TRBV7-8; tentative D call: TRBD1 (6 bases). The CDR3 runs to 15 residues. V shed 5 bases and J shed 3 bases, with 17 bases lying between them. CDR1 is SGHVS and CDR2 is FQNEAQ in the germline V gene. CDR3 sequence (DNA): TGTGCCAGCAGCCCTAGGACAGATTTTGTCTACGAGCAGTACTTC. It specifies CASSPRTDFVYEQYF.

The gene calls are TRBV6-5 and TRBJ2-7, with D possibly matching TRBD1 (6 bases). This CDR3 comprises 14 residues. Germline values: CDR1 MNHEY, CDR2 SVGAGI. The ends were cut back, 5 bases at V and 2 bases at J, with 13 bases in the middle. The CDR3 loop reads CASSHRTAPYEQYF. The DNA for the CDR3 is TGTGCCAGCAGTCACCGGACAGCGCCCTACGAGCAGTACTTC.

V usage is TRBV10-3 and J usage is TRBJ2-7, with 8 bases identical to TRBD1. Germline assignment: CDR1 ENHRY and CDR2 SYGVKD. Unmatched junction bases numbered 8, after V lost 3 bases and J lost 4 bases. The CDR3 sequence is 15 residues long. The CDR3 protein is CAISDIRDRRYEQYF. As DNA, the CDR3 is TGTGCCATCAGTGATATCCGGGACAGGCGATACGAGCAGTACTTC.

The chain combines TRBV6-5 with TRBJ2-2; D might be TRBD2 (6 bases). In germline, CDR1 is MNHEY, CDR2 SVGAGI. This CDR3 contains 15 residues. Between the trimmed V and J ends, which lost 10 bases and 4 bases, there was a span of 19 bases. CDR3 sequence: CATFSGGGFTGELFF. CDR3 DNA: TGTGCCACCTTTTCTGGGGGAGGATTCACCGGGGAGCTGTTTTTT.

In this sample, this clone turned up once. The chain recombines TRBV30 with TRBJ2-2, with TRBD1 identical over 7 bases. Germline V gene data show CDR1 as GTSNPN and CDR2 as SVGIG (reference sequence). The CDR3 totals 16 residues. V shed 8 bases and J 6 bases; nucleotides not matched to a gene: 18. The CDR3 spells CAGTPTGYLSAGELFF. The CDR3 region has the DNA TGTGCCGGAACCCCGACAGGGTACCTCTCCGCCGGGGAGCTGTTTTTT.

V usage is TRBV7-2 and J usage is TRBJ2-5; D perhaps matches TRBD2 (6 bases). V gave up 1 base and J gave up 2 bases, with 8 bases separating them. This CDR3 has 14 amino acids. CDR1 and CDR2 from the germline V gene are SGHTA and FQGNSA. CDR3 sequence reads: CASSLGGVQETQYF. The CDR3 DNA reads TGTGCCAGCAGCTTAGGCGGGGTACAAGAGACCCAGTACTTC. The full variable domain, in which reference TRBV7-2 and TRBJ2-5 provide the parts outside the CDR3, is GAGVSQSPSNKVTEKGKDVELRCDPISGHTALYWYRQSLGQGLEFLIYFQGNSAPDKSGLPSDRFSAERTGGSVSTLTIQRTQQEDSAVYLCASSLGGVQETQYFGPGTRLLVL.

The chain has TRBV9 and TRBJ1-5; the match to TRBD1 covers 8 bases. CDR1 is SGDLS and CDR2 is YYNGEE in the germline V gene. The V gene end was trimmed by 3 bases and the J gene end by 3 bases; junction bases not matched to a gene: 5. This CDR3 has 15 residues. CDR3 nucleotide sequence: TGTGCCAGCAGCGCGGGACAGGAGCACAATCAGCCCCAGCATTTT. Protein product: CASSAGQEHNQPQHF.

This chain uses TRBV2 with TRBJ2-7; 7 positions match TRBD1. This CDR3 comprises 12 residues. Trimming at V came to 5 bases and at J to 3 bases, leaving 1 base not matched to a gene. CDR1 SNHLY and CDR2 FYNNEI come from the germline V gene. CDR3 bases: TGTGCCAGCAGTACAGGGGTCTACGAGCAGTACTTC. As protein: CASSTGVYEQYF.

On this clone: Other DNA sequences in the sample encode the same CDR3. The chain combines TRBV18 with TRBJ2-3; 7 nucleotides line up with TRBD2. Per germline, CDR1 KGHSH and CDR2 LQKENI. Trimming removed 1 base from V and 1 base from J; junction bases left unmatched: 2. This CDR3 region has 15 residues. The CDR3 DNA is TGTGCCAGCTCACCACGCACTAGCGGCACAGATACGCAGTATTTT. Protein product: CASSPRTSGTDTQYF.

This clone was seen once. This rearrangement joins TRBV21-1 to TRBJ2-1; TRBD2 is the table's D call and was not checked against the DNA. TRBV21-1 corresponds to a pseudogene. This CDR3 region has 16 residues. CDR3 loop: CASSKDRTSGYNEQFF. The CDR3 coding sequence is TGTGCCAGCAGCAAAGATCGGACTAGCGGGTATAATGAGCAGTTCTTC.

This clone turned up a few times. This chain connects TRBV19 to TRBJ2-3; TRBD2 matches 13 bases. Germline trimming cut 1 base from V and 5 bases from J; bases unmatched to any gene: 3. The CDR3 contains 16 residues. The germline CDR1 and CDR2 sequences are LNHDA and SQIVND (reference sequence). This CDR3 reads CASSIGTSGRGDTQYF. The DNA for the CDR3 is TGTGCCAGTAGTATAGGAACTAGCGGGAGGGGAGATACGCAGTATTTT.

The CDR3 coding sequence is TGTGCCAGCTCCCCCGGGACTAGCACGCAGTATTTT. It yields the protein CASSPGTSTQYF. The rearrangement links TRBV18 to TRBJ2-3; 9 bases are shared with TRBD2. This CDR3 region has 12 residues. Germline-derived CDR1 and CDR2 are KGHSH and LQKENI. The J segment lost 9 bases and the V segment lost 6 bases, leaving 4 bases of the junction unmatched.

This clone occurred once. The chain employs TRBV6-5 and TRBJ1-5, with TRBD1 matching over 7 bases. The length of the CDR3 is 15 residues. The J segment lost 2 bases and the V segment lost 5 bases, leaving 6 bases of the junction unmatched. Germline lookup yields CDR1 MNHEY and CDR2 SVGAGI. The CDR3 nucleotides are TGTGCCAGCAGTACCCACAGGGGAGGCAATCAGCCCCAGCATTTT. It codes for CASSTHRGGNQPQHF.

The chain carries TRBV18 and TRBJ2-1, with D tentatively TRBD1 (6 bases). This CDR3 region has 17 residues. Germline V gene lookup returns CDR1 KGHSH and CDR2 LQKENI. Trimming left V 0 bases short and J 2 bases short, with 14 bases between. The CDR3 spells CASSPPTGTNTYNEQFF. The DNA for the CDR3 is TGTGCCAGCTCACCACCTACCGGGACAAACACCTACAATGAGCAGTTCTTC. Variable domain in full (rest from reference TRBV18 and TRBJ2-1): NAGVMQNPRHLVRRRGQEARLRCSPMKGHSHVYWYRQLPEEGLKFMVYLQKENIIDESGMPKERFSAEFPKEGPSILRIQQVVRGDSAAYFCASSPPTGTNTYNEQFFGPGTRLTVL.

V usage is TRBV15 and J usage is TRBJ2-7, with a possible D match to TRBD2 (5 bases). This CDR3 has 14 amino acids. CDR1 and CDR2 (germline): LNHNV, YYDKDF (reference sequence). V was shortened by 1 base and J by 5 bases, with 12 bases between the two germline ends. Written as DNA, the CDR3 is TGTGCCACCAGCAGAGGAGGGTGGGAGAACGAGCAGTACTTC. The encoded protein is CATSRGGWENEQYF.

The J gene is TRBJ1-1, the V gene TRBV4-2; 7 bases align to TRBD1. V lost 4 bases, J lost 6 bases, and 8 bases stayed unmatched. The CDR3 has 14 residues. The germline V gene encodes CDR1 LGHNA and CDR2 YNFKEQ. CDR3 protein: CASSPKEGGPEAFF. The CDR3 DNA follows: TGTGCCAGCAGCCCAAAAGAAGGGGGCCCTGAAGCTTTCTTT.

This chain links TRBV7-2 with TRBJ1-2; D might be TRBD1 (6 bases). The germline CDR1 and CDR2 sequences are SGHTA and FQGNSA. V was clipped by 6 bases and J by 7 bases, with 18 bases between them. The CDR3 runs 14 residues. The CDR3 sequence is CASSPGVGAGGYTF. CDR3 nucleotide sequence: TGTGCCAGCAGTCCAGGGGTGGGTGCGGGTGGCTACACCTTC.

A single count supports this clone. The chain recombines TRBV7-2 with TRBJ2-3; D gene ambiguous. CDR1 is SGHTA and CDR2 is FQGNSA in the germline V gene. The CDR3 totals 11 residues. V lost 5 bases and J 5 bases, leaving 5 bases between the germline ends. CDR3: CASSNKDTQYF. The CDR3 DNA reads as TGTGCCAGCAGCAACAAAGATACGCAGTATTTT.